The 7 T cell receptor beta chains reported below all come from one sample, sequenced in a study of T cell responses to AZD1222 COVID-19 vaccine. The assay was immunoSEQ multiplex PCR, and TCRdb's table has in-frame clones only and misses some. This table holds approximately 190,000 clones, more than 75% found once. This material consisted of peripheral blood, taken on day 0 of AZD1222 vaccination. The receptors stem from an adult in good health.

The J gene is TRBJ2-3, the V gene TRBV29-1; 9 bases agree with TRBD2. This CDR3 is built from 13 residues. J was trimmed by 9 bases and V by 8 bases; bases with no gene match: 12. Germline CDR1 SQVTM, CDR2 ANQGSEA. CDR3 DNA: TGCAGCCTTAGCGGGGGAGCCGTGGGGACGCAGTATTTT. Translated, it gives CSLSGGAVGTQYF.

The CDR3 protein is CASSWTGGTGNEQFF. As DNA, the CDR3 is TGTGCCAGCAGTTGGACAGGGGGTACGGGCAATGAGCAGTTCTTC. J is TRBJ2-1 and V is TRBV6-5; 10 bases line up with TRBD1. This CDR3 is 15 amino acids long. The V gene's germline CDR1 is MNHEY and CDR2 SVGAGI. Trimming at V came to 4 bases and at J to 6 bases, leaving 6 bases not matched to a gene.

The J gene is TRBJ1-1, the V gene TRBV9, with 7 bases matching TRBD1. Germline CDR1 is SGDLS and CDR2 is YYNGEE. J was trimmed by 1 base and V by 4 bases; bases with no gene match: 7. CDR3 length: 15 amino acids. CDR3 residues: CASSSYRGGNTEAFF. The CDR3 DNA reads TGTGCCAGCAGCAGTTACAGGGGAGGGAACACTGAAGCTTTCTTT.

This chain uses TRBV19 with TRBJ1-5, with TRBD1 as a possible D gene (6 bases). There are 13 residues in the CDR3. The V gene lost 3 bases and the J gene lost 7 bases, with 10 bases spanning the gap. Germline V gene data show CDR1 as LNHDA and CDR2 as SQIVND (reference sequence). CDR3 protein: CASSIRGHQPQHF. The CDR3 nucleotides read TGTGCCAGTAGTATTAGGGGACACCAGCCCCAGCATTTT.

The chain uses TRBV9 and TRBJ2-1; TRBD1 is a possible D gene (6 bases). Trimming removed 3 bases at V and 4 bases at J, with 11 bases between. The V gene's germline CDR1 is SGDLS and CDR2 YYNGEE. The CDR3 covers 14 residues. The CDR3 nucleotides are TGTGCCAGCAGCGCCGGGACAAAATACAATGAGCAGTTCTTC. Translation gives CASSAGTKYNEQFF.

Only a few counts were recorded for this clone. The chain combines TRBV6-5 with TRBJ1-2; D gene unclear. CDR1 and CDR2 from the germline V gene are MNHEY and SVGAGI. CDR3 length equals 13 residues. V was trimmed by 7 bases and J by 0 bases, leaving 9 bases between them. CDR3 sequence reads: CASTAVTNYGYTF. Written as DNA, the CDR3 is TGTGCCAGCACAGCAGTGACTAACTATGGCTACACCTTC.

The chain uses TRBV2 and TRBJ1-1; no reliable D call. The CDR3 is 13 residues long. Germline CDR1 reads SNHLY; CDR2 reads FYNNEI. This chain's CDR3 is CATWAQDHTEAFF. CDR3 nucleotides: TGTGCTACCTGGGCCCAGGACCACACTGAAGCTTTCTTT.